Listed here is a single T cell receptor (beta chain). The antigen remains undetermined. These data are taken from a study of shared clonotypes between healthy human individuals. General observations from the study: Specimens sampled were limited to blood, with tissue repertoires likely differing. Of the naive CD4 clonotypes, about 5% were shared across four donors.

A deep-level run was used for the assay. Measured with immunoSEQ multiplex PCR; TCRdb has only the in-frame clones, and not every one. The sample comprises 2 million to 2.5 million clones, approximately 96% of which are singletons, and around 0.13% rests with the top ten. V gave up 4 bases and J gave up 3 bases, with 16 bases separating them. Germline assignment: CDR1 LNHDA and CDR2 SQIVND (reference sequence). The CDR3 contains 15 residues. The chain joins TRBV19 to TRBJ2-7; D may correspond to TRBD1 or TRBD2 (6 bases each). The clonotype was recovered from a man in his late teens or twenties in good health. Material for sequencing was naive CD4+ T cells sorted from blood. Documented subset: CD45RA+ positively selected. In DNA, the CDR3 is TGTGCCAGTAGTACCGAGGGGGGACCGGTCTACGAGCAGTACTTC. This gives the protein CASSTEGGPVYEQYF.